The 20 T cell receptor beta chains given below trace back to one sample, sequenced in a study of response to subunit inactivated influenza vaccine. TCRdb recomputed calls from the RT-PCR reads with MiXCR, one row per CDR3 protein. This table holds about 530,000 distinct CDR3 sequences, 10% to 15% found once. Sequenced material: PBMCs from blood, taken about 6 weeks after vaccination. Receptors originate from a man in his forties or fifties who received an inactivated influenza vaccine.

This clonotype was counted a few times. The CDR3 nucleotides are TGTGCCAGCAGCCCGGACAGGGTCGGCGCGGGTTGGATCCCCCAATTCTACGAGCAGTACTTC. Protein: CASSPDRVGAGWIPQFYEQYF. This sequence joins TRBV6-2 or TRBV6-3 and TRBJ2-7, with 8 bases identical to TRBD1. J was trimmed by 3 bases and V by 6 bases; bases with no gene match: 28. CDR1 is MNHEY and CDR2 is SVGEGT in the germline V gene. The CDR3 length is 21 residues.

This clonotype came up many times. The chain has TRBV5-1 and TRBJ2-2; TRBD1 matches 7 bases. CDR1 is SGHRS and CDR2 is YFSETQ in the germline V gene. V shed 4 bases, J shed 2 bases, and the junction held 5 bases outside the gene matches. The CDR3 runs to 15 residues. The CDR3 sequence: CASSPRQGNTGELFF. As DNA, the CDR3 is TGCGCCAGCAGCCCAAGACAGGGTAACACCGGGGAGCTGTTTTTT. Looking up the rest from reference TRBV5-1 and TRBJ2-2 gives the full variable domain: KAGVTQTPRYLIKTRGQQVTLSCSPISGHRSVSWYQQTPGQGLQFLFEYFSETQRNKGNFPGRFSGRQFSNSRSEMNVSTLELGDSALYLCASSPRQGNTGELFFGEGSRLTVL.

The sample holds a few counts of this clonotype. The chain couples TRBV11-2 to TRBJ2-1; no clear D. With 6 bases removed from V and 10 bases from J, the gap between germline ends came to 16 bases. Germline V gene sequence: CDR1 SGHAT, CDR2 FQNNGV. The CDR3 covers 13 residues. The CDR3 spells CASSLGLSREQFF. CDR3 coding DNA: TGTGCCAGCAGTCTAGGATTGAGTCGCGAGCAGTTCTTC.

The chain combines TRBV6-1 with TRBJ2-7; 7 bases fit TRBD2. CDR3 size: 15 residues. Germline V gene lookup returns CDR1 MNHNS and CDR2 SASEGT. J was trimmed by 0 bases and V by 7 bases; bases with no gene match: 9. The CDR3 DNA sequence: TGTGCCAGCATCACGGGCCCGGGGGGCTCCTACGAGCAGTACTTC. Its translation: CASITGPGGSYEQYF.

This clonotype was found a few times. The chain has TRBV10-3 and TRBJ2-3, with D possibly TRBD1 on 7 matching bases. Germline CDR1 and CDR2: ENHRY and SYGVKD. V lost 4 bases and J lost 4, with 15 bases in between. The CDR3 extends over 15 amino acids. CDR3 sequence reads: CAISGRAGTADTQYF. The CDR3, as DNA: TGTGCCATCAGTGGTCGGGCGGGGACAGCAGATACGCAGTATTTT.

The gene calls are TRBV10-3 and TRBJ2-7, with D possibly TRBD2 on 5 matching bases. This CDR3 spans 13 amino acids. Trimming stripped 2 bases from V and 4 bases from J, with 9 bases between. Germline V gene sequence: CDR1 ENHRY, CDR2 SYGVKD. The CDR3 here is CAISERGAYEQYF. The CDR3 DNA follows: TGTGCCATCAGTGAGCGGGGTGCGTACGAGCAGTACTTC.

For this clonotype: This sequence may be a read error, since a much larger clone differs from it by one base. This CDR3 is missing its conserved last phenylalanine or tryptophan, likely due to a read error. The V call is TRBV7-9, the J call TRBJ2-1, with 16 bases fitting TRBD2. The V segment lost 5 bases and the J segment 7 bases; nucleotides outside the gene matches: 8. The CDR3 covers 17 residues. Germline V gene sequence: CDR1 SEHNR, CDR2 FQNEAQ (reference sequence). CDR3 residues: CASSPGTSGRVENEQFL. In DNA, the CDR3 is TGTGCCAGCAGCCCCGGGACTAGCGGGAGGGTAGAGAATGAGCAGTTCCTC.

The table lists this clonotype with many counts. This chain uses TRBV29-1 with TRBJ1-5; the D gene is possibly TRBD1 (6 bases). The CDR3 has 14 residues. CDR1 SQVTM and CDR2 ANQGSEA come from the germline V gene. With 4 bases removed from V and 1 base from J, the gap between germline ends came to 11 bases. The CDR3 sequence: CSVAGEASNQPQHF. As DNA, the CDR3 is TGCAGCGTTGCAGGGGAGGCGAGCAATCAGCCCCAGCATTTT.

The V call is TRBV12-3 or TRBV12-4, the J call TRBJ2-5; D call uncertain. Trimming cost V 6 bases and J 7 bases, with 15 bases left between them. The CDR3 is 13 amino acids. The CDR3 DNA reads as TGTGCCAGCAGGCCTCAGCAGGTTGGGACCCAGTACTTC. It specifies CASRPQQVGTQYF.

The chain recombines TRBV12-3 or TRBV12-4 with TRBJ2-7; no firm D call. V was shortened by 1 base and J by 0 bases, with 10 bases between the two germline ends. The CDR3 runs to 15 residues. DNA of the CDR3: TGTGCCAGCAGTTTAGTACTCAACCCCTCCTACGAGCAGTACTTC. This sequence encodes CASSLVLNPSYEQYF.

The table lists this clonotype with many counts. The chain has TRBV7-2 and TRBJ2-1; 7 bases match TRBD2. This CDR3 has 14 amino acids. J lost 9 bases, V lost 5 bases, and 10 bases had no gene match. Germline V lookup: CDR1 SGHTA, CDR2 FQGNSA. The CDR3 sequence: CASSLTSRAGEQFF. In DNA form, the CDR3 reads TGTGCCAGCAGCCTGACTAGCAGGGCCGGTGAGCAGTTCTTC.

This sequence joins TRBV28 and TRBJ2-4; D is unresolved. The germline gives CDR1 MDHEN, CDR2 SYDVKM. This CDR3 contains 16 residues. V lost 6 bases, J lost 2 bases, and 17 bases lay in between. In DNA, the CDR3 is TGTGCCAGCAGGGGCGGCCACCTATTCCCCAAAAACATTCAGTACTTC. Translating it yields CASRGGHLFPKNIQYF.

There are a few counts of this clonotype. The chain combines TRBV28 with TRBJ2-3; TRBD2 agrees at 11 bases. CDR3 length: 16 residues. CDR1 MDHEN and CDR2 SYDVKM come from the germline V gene. V gave up 5 bases and J gave up 2 bases; unmatched junction bases: 6. The CDR3 DNA sequence: TGTGCCAGCAGTGTACTAGCGGGAGCTGACACAGATACGCAGTATTTT. The encoded protein is CASSVLAGADTDTQYF.

This clonotype occurred a few times. CDR3 residues: CATTEYNEQFF. DNA of the CDR3: TGTGCCACCACAGAGTACAATGAGCAGTTCTTC. The rearrangement uses TRBV2 and TRBJ2-1; D call uncertain. CDR1 and CDR2 (germline): SNHLY, FYNNEI. Deletions cut 10 bases from V and 4 bases from J, with 8 bases between. This CDR3 contains 11 residues.

This clonotype turned up a few times. This chain links TRBV7-9 with TRBJ2-7; 9 nucleotides agree with TRBD1. Germline trimming cut 5 bases from V and 4 bases from J; bases unmatched to any gene: 9. This CDR3 has 15 amino acids. Germline V gives CDR1 SEHNR, CDR2 FQNEAQ (reference sequence). As DNA, the CDR3 is TGTGCCAGCAGCGAAACCGGGACAGGGTGGTACGAGCAGTACTTC. Residues: CASSETGTGWYEQYF.

CDR3 region: CASSSTGWDSPLHF. The CDR3 DNA sequence: TGTGCCAGCAGCTCGACAGGGTGGGATTCACCCCTCCACTTT. The gene calls are TRBV7-3 and TRBJ1-6; 7 bases are shared with TRBD1. This CDR3 is 14 amino acids long. Germline lookup yields CDR1 SGHTA and CDR2 FQGTGA. With V trimmed by 4 bases and J by 8 bases, 5 bases remained unmatched.

This clonotype was counted only a few times. DNA of the CDR3: TGTGCCATCAGCCTAGCGGGGGGGCGGTACGAGCAGTACTTC. Its translation is CAISLAGGRYEQYF. The chain couples TRBV10-3 to TRBJ2-7; 12 bases map to TRBD2. Germline assignment: CDR1 ENHRY and CDR2 SYGVKD. The CDR3 covers 14 residues. V lost 6 bases, J lost 4 bases, and 4 bases stayed unmatched.

The CDR3: CAIRGGLAGARYEQYF. The CDR3 DNA sequence: TGTGCCATCAGGGGGGGACTAGCGGGAGCAAGGTACGAGCAGTACTTC. The chain is built from TRBV10-3 and TRBJ2-7; 14 nucleotides match TRBD2. The J segment lost 4 bases and the V segment lost 6 bases, leaving 8 bases of the junction unmatched. This CDR3 is built from 16 residues. Per the germline V gene, CDR1 is ENHRY and CDR2 is SYGVKD.

This clonotype has only a few counts. The chain joins TRBV4-1 to TRBJ1-2, with no clear D. This CDR3 has 19 amino acids. The V and J ends lost 1 base and 6 bases respectively, with 27 bases between them. Germline V gene data show CDR1 as MGHRA and CDR2 as YSYEKL. CDR3 in DNA: TGCGCCAGCAGCCAAGTATGGGCGGCGGGGAGATTGGACCGGGATGGCTACACCTTC. Amino acids: CASSQVWAAGRLDRDGYTF.

There are many counts of this clonotype. This chain uses TRBV20-1 with TRBJ2-1, with D possibly being TRBD2 (6 bases). CDR1 and CDR2 from the germline V gene are DFQATT and SNEGSKA (reference sequence). The CDR3 spans 12 residues. The V end was cut by 5 bases, the J end by 9 bases, with 14 bases between. The CDR3 here is CSAARAEGEQFF. For the CDR3, the DNA is TGCAGTGCTGCGAGGGCGGAGGGTGAGCAGTTCTTC.